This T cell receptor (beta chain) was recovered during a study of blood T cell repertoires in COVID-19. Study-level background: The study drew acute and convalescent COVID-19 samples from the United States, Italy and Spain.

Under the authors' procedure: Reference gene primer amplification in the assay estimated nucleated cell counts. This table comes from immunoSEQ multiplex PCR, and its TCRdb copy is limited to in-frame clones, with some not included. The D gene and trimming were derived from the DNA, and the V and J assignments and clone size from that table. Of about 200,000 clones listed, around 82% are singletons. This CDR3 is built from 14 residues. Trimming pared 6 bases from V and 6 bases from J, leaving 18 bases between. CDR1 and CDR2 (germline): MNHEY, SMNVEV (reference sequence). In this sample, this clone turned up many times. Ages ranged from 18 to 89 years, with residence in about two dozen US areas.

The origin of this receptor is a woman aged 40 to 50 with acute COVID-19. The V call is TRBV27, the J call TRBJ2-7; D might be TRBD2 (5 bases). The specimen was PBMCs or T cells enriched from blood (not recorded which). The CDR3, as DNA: TGTGCCAGCAGCCAGCGGCTACGGCTAAGCGAGCAGTACTTC. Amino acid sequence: CASSQRLRLSEQYF.